This T cell receptor beta chain was sequenced during a study of hypomethylating agent response in myelodysplastic syndrome. Overall study context: The myelodysplastic syndrome patients comprised about 10 men and a couple of women.

Here immunoSEQ multiplex PCR was the method, and the copy in TCRdb shows in-frame clones only, minus some. The repertoire consists of 5,000 or so clones, with over 80% occurring once and the leading ten covering 20% to 25%. J was trimmed by 8 bases and V by 4 bases; bases with no gene match: 5. Germline V gene sequence: CDR1 SGHDN, CDR2 FVKESK. The CDR3 runs to 14 residues. This clone was observed a few times. J is TRBJ1-2 and V is TRBV14; 12 bases are shared with TRBD1. Source: bone marrow, taken before or after starting hypomethylating agent treatment for myelodysplastic syndrome (not recorded which). This clonotype was sampled from a human donor with myelodysplastic syndrome. The CDR3 nucleotides read TGTGCCAGCAGCCCTCCGGGACAGGGGGCCGGCTACACCTTC. Translated, it gives CASSPPGQGAGYTF.